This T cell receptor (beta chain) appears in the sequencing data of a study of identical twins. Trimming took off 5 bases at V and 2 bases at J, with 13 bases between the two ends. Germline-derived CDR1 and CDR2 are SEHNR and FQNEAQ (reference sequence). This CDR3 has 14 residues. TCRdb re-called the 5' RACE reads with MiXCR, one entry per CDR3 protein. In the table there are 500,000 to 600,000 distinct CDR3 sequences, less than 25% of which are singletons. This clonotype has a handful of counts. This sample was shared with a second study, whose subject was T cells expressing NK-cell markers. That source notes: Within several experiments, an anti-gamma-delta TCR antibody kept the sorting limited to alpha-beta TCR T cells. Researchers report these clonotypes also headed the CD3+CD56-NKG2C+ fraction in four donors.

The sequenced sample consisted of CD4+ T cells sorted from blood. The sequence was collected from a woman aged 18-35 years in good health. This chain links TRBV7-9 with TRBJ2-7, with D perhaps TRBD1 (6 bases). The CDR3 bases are TGTGCCAGCAGCCCCCAGGGGCGCCCCTACGAGCAGTACTTC. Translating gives CASSPQGRPYEQYF.